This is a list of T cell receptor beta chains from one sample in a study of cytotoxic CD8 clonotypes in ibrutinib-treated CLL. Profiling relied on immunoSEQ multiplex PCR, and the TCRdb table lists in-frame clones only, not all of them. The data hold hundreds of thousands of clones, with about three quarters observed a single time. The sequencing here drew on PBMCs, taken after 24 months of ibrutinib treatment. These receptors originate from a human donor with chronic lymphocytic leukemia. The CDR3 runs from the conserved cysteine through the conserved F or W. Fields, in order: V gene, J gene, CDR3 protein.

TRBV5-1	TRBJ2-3	CASSFEQLFDTQYF
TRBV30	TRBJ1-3	CAWGASSGNTIYF
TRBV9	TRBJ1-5	CASSVGTGGNNQPQHF
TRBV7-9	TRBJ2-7	CASSYSGGEQYF
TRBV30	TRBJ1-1	CAWVRGGPLNTEAFF
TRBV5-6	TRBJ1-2	CASSPGQGITYGYTF
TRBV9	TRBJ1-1	CASSVDQNTEAFF
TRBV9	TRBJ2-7	CASSVAGTSSYEQYF
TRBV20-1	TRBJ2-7	CSATEEYEQYF
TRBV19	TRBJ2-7	CASSMSGADYEQYF